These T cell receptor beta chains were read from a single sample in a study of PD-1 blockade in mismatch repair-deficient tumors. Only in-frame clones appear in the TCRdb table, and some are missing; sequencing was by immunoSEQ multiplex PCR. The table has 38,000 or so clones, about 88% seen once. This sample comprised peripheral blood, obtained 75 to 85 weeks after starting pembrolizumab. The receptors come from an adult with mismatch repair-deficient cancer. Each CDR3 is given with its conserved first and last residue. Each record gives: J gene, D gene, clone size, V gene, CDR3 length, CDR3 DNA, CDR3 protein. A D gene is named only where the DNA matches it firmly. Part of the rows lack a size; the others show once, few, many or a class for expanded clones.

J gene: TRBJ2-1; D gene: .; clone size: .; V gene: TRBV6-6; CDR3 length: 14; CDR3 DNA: TGTGCCAGCAGTATGGCTAGCGAGTACAATGAGCAGTTCTTC; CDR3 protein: CASSMASEYNEQFF
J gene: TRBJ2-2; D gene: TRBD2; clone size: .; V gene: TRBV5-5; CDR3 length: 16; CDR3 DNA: TGTGCCAGCAGCCCGGCTAGCGGGAGGGGCCCCGGGGAGCTGTTTTTT; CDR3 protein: CASSPASGRGPGELFF
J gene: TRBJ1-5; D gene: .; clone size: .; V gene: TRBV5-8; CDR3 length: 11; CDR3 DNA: TGTGCCAGCCCTAATGGACTGTCCCAGCATTTT; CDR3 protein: CASPNGLSQHF
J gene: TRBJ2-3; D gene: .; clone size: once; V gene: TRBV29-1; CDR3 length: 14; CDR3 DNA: TGCAGCGTTTCCCTCGGTCGCAGCACAGATACGCAGTATTTT; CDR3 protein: CSVSLGRSTDTQYF
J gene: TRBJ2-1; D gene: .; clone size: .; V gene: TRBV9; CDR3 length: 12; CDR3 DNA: TGTGCCAGCAGCGGGCCCTACAATGAGCAGTTCTTC; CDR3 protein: CASSGPYNEQFF
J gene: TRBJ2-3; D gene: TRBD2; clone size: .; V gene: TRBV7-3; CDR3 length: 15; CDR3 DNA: TGTGCCAGCAGCTTAAACGGGAGGGTATCAGATACGCAGTATTTT; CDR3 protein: CASSLNGRVSDTQYF
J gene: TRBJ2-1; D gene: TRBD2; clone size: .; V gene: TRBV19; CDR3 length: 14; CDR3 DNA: TGTGCCAGTAGTGGAGGCGGGAGTTGGGATGAGCAGTTCTTC; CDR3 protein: CASSGGGSWDEQFF
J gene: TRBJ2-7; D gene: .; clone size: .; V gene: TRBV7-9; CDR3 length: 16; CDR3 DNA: TGTGCCAGCAGCTTATTATTAGGTCAGGGGATTGGCGAGCAGTACTTC; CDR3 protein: CASSLLLGQGIGEQYF
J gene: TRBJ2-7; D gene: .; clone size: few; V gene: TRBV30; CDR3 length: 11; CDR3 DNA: TGTGCCTGGAAGGGGTCGTACGAGCAGTACTTC; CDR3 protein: CAWKGSYEQYF
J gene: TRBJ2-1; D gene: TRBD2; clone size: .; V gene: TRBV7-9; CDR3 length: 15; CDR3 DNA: TGTGCCAGCAGCGCTCCCGGGACTAGCTACAATGAGCAGTTCTTC; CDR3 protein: CASSAPGTSYNEQFF
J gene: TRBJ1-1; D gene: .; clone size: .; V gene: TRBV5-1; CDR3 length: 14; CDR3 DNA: TGCGCCAGCAGCTTGGACCTGGTGAACACTGAAGCTTTCTTT; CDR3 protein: CASSLDLVNTEAFF
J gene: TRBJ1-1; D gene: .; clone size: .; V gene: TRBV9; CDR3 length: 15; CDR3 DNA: TGTGCCAGCAGCGTAGTTGACAGCGGAAACACTGAAGCTTTCTTT; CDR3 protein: CASSVVDSGNTEAFF
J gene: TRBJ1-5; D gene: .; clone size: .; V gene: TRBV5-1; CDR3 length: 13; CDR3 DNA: TGCGCCAGCAGGCAGGGGAACAATCAGCCCCAGCATTTT; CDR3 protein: CASRQGNNQPQHF
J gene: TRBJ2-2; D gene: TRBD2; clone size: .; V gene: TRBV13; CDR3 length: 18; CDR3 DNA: TGTGCCAGCAGCTTAGCGGCGGGACTAGCGGGGAACACCGGGGAGCTGTTTTTT; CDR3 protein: CASSLAAGLAGNTGELFF
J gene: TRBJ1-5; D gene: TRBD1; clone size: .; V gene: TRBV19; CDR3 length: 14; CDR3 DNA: TGTGCCAGTAGTGCGACAGGGGGTTTGGAGCCCCAGCATTTT; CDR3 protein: CASSATGGLEPQHF
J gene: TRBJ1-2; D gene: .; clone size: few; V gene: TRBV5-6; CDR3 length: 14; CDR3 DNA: TGTGCCAGCAGCTCCATAGGGGGGGACTATGGCTACACCTTC; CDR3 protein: CASSSIGGDYGYTF
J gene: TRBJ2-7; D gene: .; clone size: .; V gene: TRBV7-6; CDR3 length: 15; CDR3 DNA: TGTGCCAGCAGCCAACGGGGCAGTGGAGCCTACGAGCAGTACTTC; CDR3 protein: CASSQRGSGAYEQYF
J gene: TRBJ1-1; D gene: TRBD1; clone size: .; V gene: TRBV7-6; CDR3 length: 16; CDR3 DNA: TGTGCCAGCAGCTTAGCGCTTGACAGGGGAGACACTGAAGCTTTCTTT; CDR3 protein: CASSLALDRGDTEAFF
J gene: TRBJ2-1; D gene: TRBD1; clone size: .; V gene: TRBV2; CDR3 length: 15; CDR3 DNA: TGTGCCAGCAGTGAAGCGGGACAGGGCTCTAGGGAGCAGTTCTTC; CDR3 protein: CASSEAGQGSREQFF
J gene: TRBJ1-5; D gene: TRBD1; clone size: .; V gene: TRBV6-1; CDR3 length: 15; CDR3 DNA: TGTGCCAGCAGCCTCCGGACAGGGGTTAATCAGCCCCAGCATTTT; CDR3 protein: CASSLRTGVNQPQHF
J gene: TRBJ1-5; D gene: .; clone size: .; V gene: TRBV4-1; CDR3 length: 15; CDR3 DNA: TGCGCCAGCAGCCAAGAACGCGCGGGCGGGCAGCCCCAGCATTTT; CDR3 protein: CASSQERAGGQPQHF
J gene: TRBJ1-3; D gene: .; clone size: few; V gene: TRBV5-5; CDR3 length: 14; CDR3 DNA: TGTGCCAGCAGCTTGGGGTCCTCTGGAAACACCATATATTTT; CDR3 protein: CASSLGSSGNTIYF
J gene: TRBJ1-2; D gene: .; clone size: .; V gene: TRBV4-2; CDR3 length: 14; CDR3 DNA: TGTGCCAGCAGCCAAGGGGGGGCCGGGGATGGCTACACCTTC; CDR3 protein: CASSQGGAGDGYTF
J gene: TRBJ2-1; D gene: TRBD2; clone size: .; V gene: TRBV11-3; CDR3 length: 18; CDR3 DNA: TGTGCCAGCAGCTTAGAAGGTTTAAAGGGACTAGCGGGGAATGAGCAGTTCTTC; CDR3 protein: CASSLEGLKGLAGNEQFF
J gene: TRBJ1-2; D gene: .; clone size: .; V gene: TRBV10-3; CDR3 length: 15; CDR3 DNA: TGTGCCATCAGTGAGTCGGGCGGGGAAAGCTATGGCTACACCTTC; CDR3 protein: CAISESGGESYGYTF
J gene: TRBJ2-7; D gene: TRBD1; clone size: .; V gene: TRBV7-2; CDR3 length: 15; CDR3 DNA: TGTGCCAGCAGCTTCCGACAGGGTAGATCCTACGAGCAGTACTTC; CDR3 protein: CASSFRQGRSYEQYF
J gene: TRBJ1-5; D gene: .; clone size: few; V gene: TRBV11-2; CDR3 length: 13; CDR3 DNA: TGTGCCAGCAGCTTAGGTCCCTCCTGGACCCAGCATTTT; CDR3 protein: CASSLGPSWTQHF
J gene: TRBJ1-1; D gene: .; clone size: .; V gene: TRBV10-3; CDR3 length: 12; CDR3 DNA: TGTGCCATCAGCGGGCAGGGCGCTGAAGCTTTCTTT; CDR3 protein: CAISGQGAEAFF
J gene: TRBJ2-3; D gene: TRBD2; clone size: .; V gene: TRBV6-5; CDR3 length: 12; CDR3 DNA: TGTGCCAGCAGTCCGGGGGGGGATACGCAGTATTTT; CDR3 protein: CASSPGGDTQYF
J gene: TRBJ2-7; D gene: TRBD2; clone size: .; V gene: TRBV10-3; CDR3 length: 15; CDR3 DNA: TGTGCCATCAGTGAGTCGTGGGAGGGCCGACACGAGCAGTACTTC; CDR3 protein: CAISESWEGRHEQYF
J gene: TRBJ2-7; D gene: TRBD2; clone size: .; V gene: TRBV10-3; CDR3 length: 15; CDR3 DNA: TGTGCCATCAGCCCAGGGACTAGCGGAACCTACGAGCAGTACTTC; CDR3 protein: CAISPGTSGTYEQYF
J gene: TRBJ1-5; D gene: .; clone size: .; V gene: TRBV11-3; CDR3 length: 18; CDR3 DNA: TGTGCCAGCAGCTTAGACACTAGGAGCAGGGCTCTCCATCAGCCCCAGCATTTT; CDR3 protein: CASSLDTRSRALHQPQHF
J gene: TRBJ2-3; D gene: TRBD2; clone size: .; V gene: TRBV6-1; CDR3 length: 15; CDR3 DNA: TGTGCCAGCAGTGAGGAGCGGGGCAGCACAGATACGCAGTATTTT; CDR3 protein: CASSEERGSTDTQYF
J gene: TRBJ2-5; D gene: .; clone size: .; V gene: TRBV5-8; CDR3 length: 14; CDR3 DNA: TGTGCCAGCAGCAAGCGTACAGTCCAAGAGACCCAGTACTTC; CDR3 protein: CASSKRTVQETQYF
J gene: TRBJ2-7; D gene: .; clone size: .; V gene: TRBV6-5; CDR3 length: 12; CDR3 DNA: TGTGCCAACGCTGAGGACCCCGGGGAGCAGTACTTC; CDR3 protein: CANAEDPGEQYF
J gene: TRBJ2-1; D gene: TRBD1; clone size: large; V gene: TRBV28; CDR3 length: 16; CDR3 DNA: TGTGCCAGCAGTTCAATATCAGGGGGCGGCTACAATGAGCAGTTCTTC; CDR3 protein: CASSSISGGGYNEQFF
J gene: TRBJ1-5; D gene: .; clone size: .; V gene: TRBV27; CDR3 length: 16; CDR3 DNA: TGTGCCAGCAGTCCGTCGACGGGTTATAGCAATCAGCCCCAGCATTTT; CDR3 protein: CASSPSTGYSNQPQHF
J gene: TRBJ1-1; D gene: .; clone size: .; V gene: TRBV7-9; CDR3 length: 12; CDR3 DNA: TGTGCCAGAGGCCCAGCGAACACTGAAGCTTTCTTT; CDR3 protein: CARGPANTEAFF
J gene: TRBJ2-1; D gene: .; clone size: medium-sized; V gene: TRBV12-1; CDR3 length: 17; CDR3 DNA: .; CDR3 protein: CASSEDYVCGRGNEQFF
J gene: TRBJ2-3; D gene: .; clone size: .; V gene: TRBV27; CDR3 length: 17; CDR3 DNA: TGTGCCAGCAGTTTAAGGGGCCGGGGGATTTTCACAGATACGCAGTATTTT; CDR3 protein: CASSLRGRGIFTDTQYF
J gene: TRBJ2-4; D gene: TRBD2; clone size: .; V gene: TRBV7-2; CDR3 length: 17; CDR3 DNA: TGTGCCAGCAGCCGAACTAGCGGGACTTTAGCCAAAAACATTCAGTACTTC; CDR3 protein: CASSRTSGTLAKNIQYF
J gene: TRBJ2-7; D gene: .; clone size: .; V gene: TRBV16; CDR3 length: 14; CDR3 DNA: TGTGCCAGCAGCCAAGCCCACACTTCCTACGAGCAGTACTTC; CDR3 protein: CASSQAHTSYEQYF
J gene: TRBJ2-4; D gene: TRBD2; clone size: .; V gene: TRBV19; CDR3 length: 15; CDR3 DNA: TGTGCCAGTAGCCTCAGGGAGGGGTATGTCAACATTCAGTACTTC; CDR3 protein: CASSLREGYVNIQYF
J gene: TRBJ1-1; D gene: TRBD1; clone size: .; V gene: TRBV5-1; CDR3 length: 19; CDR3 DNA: TGCGCCAGCAGCTTTTCATCAGGGTTACGGGACAGGACATACACTGAAGCTTTCTTT; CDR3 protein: CASSFSSGLRDRTYTEAFF
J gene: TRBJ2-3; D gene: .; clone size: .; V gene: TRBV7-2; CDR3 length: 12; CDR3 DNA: TGTGCCAGCGGCGGCCGCACAGATACGCAGTATTTT; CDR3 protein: CASGGRTDTQYF